A selection of T cell receptor beta chains follows, all from one sample in a study of T cell repertoires in cytomegalovirus infection. TCRdb passed the reads through MiXCR, listing each CDR3 protein once. This sample has hundreds of thousands of distinct CDR3 sequences, with roughly 33% found just once. These TCRs are of unknown antigen specificity. The starting material was cultured PBMCs, obtained from culture after CMV antigen stimulation. Source of these receptors: a human donor in good health (CMV status not recorded). Some clones in this sample may be carry-over from other donors' samples. Each CDR3 is given with its conserved first and last residue. D genes are given only for firm matches. A clone size is listed for some rows: how often the clone was seen (once, few, many), or a class if it is expanded.

>NA|TRBJ2-1|TRBV7-8|many
CASSQTDPRGAGMGQFF
TGTGCCAGCAGCCAAACCGACCCCCGGGGGGCCGGAATGGGACAGTTCTTC
>NA|TRBJ2-7|TRBV15|few
CATSREGVTYEQYF
TGTGCCACCAGCAGAGAGGGAGTGACCTACGAGCAGTACTTC
>TRBD2|TRBJ2-7|TRBV6-2/TRBV6-3|few
CASRNPGLDYEQYF
TGTGCCAGCAGAAACCCGGGACTAGACTACGAGCAGTACTTC
>TRBD2|TRBJ2-1|TRBV7-2|few
CASSHWGAGGPYNEQFF
TGTGCCAGCAGCCATTGGGGAGCGGGGGGGCCTTACAATGAGCAGTTCTTC
>NA|TRBJ2-7|TRBV7-2|many
CASSFSQVGSEQYF
TGTGCCAGCAGCTTCTCTCAGGTGGGATCCGAGCAGTACTTC
>NA|TRBJ1-1|TRBV7-2|many
CASSLVFGRVEAFF
TGTGCCAGCAGCTTAGTCTTTGGGAGGGTAGAAGCTTTCTTT
>TRBD2|TRBJ2-1|TRBV10-3|NA
CAITSGRANEQFF
TGTGCCATCACTAGCGGGAGGGCCAATGAGCAGTTCTTC
>NA|TRBJ2-1|TRBV4-1|once
CASSQDPGADEQFF
TGCGCCAGCAGCCAAGATCCGGGTGCCGATGAGCAGTTCTTC
>TRBD2|TRBJ2-3|TRBV7-6|many
CASSFGGASTDTQYF
TGTGCCAGCAGCTTCGGGGGGGCTAGCACAGATACGCAGTATTTT
>NA|TRBJ1-5|TRBV28|NA
CASRSSRDQLLGQPQHF
TGTGCCAGCAGATCCTCCCGGGACCAACTACTCGGTCAGCCCCAGCATTTT
>TRBD1|TRBJ2-7|TRBV6-1|many
CASHRDRENEQYF
TGTGCCAGCCATCGTGACAGGGAGAACGAGCAGTACTTC
>TRBD2|TRBJ2-1|TRBV12-3/TRBV12-4|NA
CASSRRLAEVYNEQFF
TGTGCCAGCAGCCGAAGACTAGCGGAGGTGTACAATGAGCAGTTCTTC
>NA|TRBJ1-1|TRBV6-1|few
CASSESPGDTEAFF
TGTGCCAGCAGTGAATCCCCGGGCGATACTGAAGCTTTCTTT
>NA|TRBJ1-1|TRBV11-2|few
CASSRGPGRMNTEAFF
TGTGCCAGCAGCCGAGGCCCGGGACGGATGAACACTGAAGCTTTCTTT
>TRBD2|TRBJ2-1|TRBV28|NA
CASSPWTSGHNEQFF
TGTGCCAGCAGTCCGTGGACTAGCGGGCACAATGAGCAGTTCTTC
>NA|TRBJ2-1|TRBV11-2|few
CASSLRSGAYNEQFF
TGTGCCAGCAGCTTACGTTCAGGAGCCTACAATGAGCAGTTCTTC
>TRBD2|TRBJ2-3|TRBV12-3/TRBV12-4|few
CASSLGLANLQYF
TGTGCCAGCAGTTTGGGACTAGCTAACTTGCAGTATTTT
>NA|TRBJ2-3|TRBV7-3|many
CASALNFQTTDTQYF
TGTGCCAGCGCTCTAAACTTTCAAACCACAGATACGCAGTATTTT
>TRBD2|TRBJ2-7|TRBV19|NA
CASRPSGLAHYEQYF
TGTGCCAGTAGGCCGTCGGGACTAGCACACTACGAGCAGTACTTC
>NA|TRBJ2-2|TRBV7-2|NA
CASSLEGPLARELFF
TGTGCCAGCAGCTTAGAAGGACCCCTGGCCAGGGAGCTGTTTTTT
>TRBD1|TRBJ2-1|TRBV28|few
CASSLIGQGRFF
TGTGCCAGCAGTTTGATAGGACAGGGTAGGTTCTTC
>NA|TRBJ1-2|TRBV12-3/TRBV12-4|once
CASSLRGSGGVYGYTF
TGTGCCAGCAGTTTAAGGGGCTCCGGGGGGGTCTATGGCTACACCTTC
>NA|TRBJ2-5|TRBV7-9|NA
CASSLRTYGPYGETQYF
TGTGCCAGCAGCTTACGGACTTATGGCCCCTACGGCGAGACCCAGTACTTC
>NA|TRBJ1-4|TRBV7-6|NA
CASKRYGGTNEKLFF
TGTGCCAGCAAGCGTTACGGGGGAACTAATGAAAAACTGTTTTTT
>NA|TRBJ1-3|TRBV6-2/TRBV6-3|few
CASRQGLWSTIYF
TGTGCCAGCAGACAAGGCCTATGGAGCACCATATATTTT
>NA|TRBJ1-5|TRBV12-3/TRBV12-4|few
CASHYRDRFSQPQHF
TGTGCCAGCCACTACAGGGATCGATTTAGTCAGCCCCAGCATTTT
>NA|TRBJ1-1|TRBV19|few
CASSKGRRRNTEAFF
TGTGCCAGTAGTAAGGGACGTCGGAGGAACACTGAAGCTTTCTTT
>TRBD2|TRBJ2-3|TRBV7-2|many
CASSLSGRATDTQYF
TGTGCCAGCAGCCTAAGCGGGAGGGCCACAGATACGCAGTATTTT
>NA|TRBJ1-6|TRBV7-2|few
CASRPLQGWNSPLHF
TGTGCCAGCCGACCCTTACAGGGCTGGAATTCACCCCTCCACTTT
>TRBD1|TRBJ1-5|TRBV12-3/TRBV12-4|NA
CASSFQGESNQPQHF
TGTGCCAGCAGTTTCCAGGGGGAAAGCAATCAGCCCCAGCATTTT
>NA|TRBJ2-3|TRBV7-2|many
CASSSLGGGSSDTQYF
TGTGCCAGCAGCTCCCTGGGAGGGGGCTCTTCAGATACGCAGTATTTT
>NA|TRBJ2-5|TRBV6-6|NA
CASSPRTGGESQYF
TGTGCCAGCAGCCCACGGACTGGGGGAGAGTCCCAGTACTTC
>TRBD2|TRBJ2-1|TRBV20-1|NA
CSARVAGISYNEQFF
TGCAGTGCCCGGGTAGCGGGGATCTCCTACAATGAGCAGTTCTTC
>NA|TRBJ1-1|TRBV20-1|few
CSARDQRGIGEAFF
TGCAGTGCTAGGGATCAGAGGGGGATTGGGGAAGCTTTCTTT
>NA|TRBJ2-7|TRBV7-2|NA
CASSATPRGSSYEQYF
TGTGCCAGCAGCGCCACCCCTCGGGGAAGCTCCTACGAGCAGTACTTC
>TRBD2|TRBJ2-1|TRBV7-2|NA
CASSLALAGLYNEQFF
TGTGCCAGCAGCTTAGCACTAGCGGGTCTCTACAATGAGCAGTTCTTC
>TRBD1|TRBJ1-6|TRBV4-1|few
CASSLDRADSPLHF
TGTGCCAGCAGCCTGGACAGGGCGGATTCACCCCTCCACTTT
>NA|TRBJ2-5|TRBV7-2|few
CASSSIDETQYF
TGTGCCAGCAGCTCGATTGATGAGACCCAGTACTTC
>NA|TRBJ1-6|TRBV25-1|few
CASSEYKGWNSPLHF
TGTGCCAGCAGTGAATATAAAGGGTGGAATTCACCCCTCCACTTT
>NA|TRBJ1-5|TRBV27|NA
CASSTSGTNQPQHF
TGTGCCAGCAGTACCTCAGGGACCAATCAGCCCCAGCATTTT
>TRBD1|TRBJ1-2|TRBV20-1|NA
CSAHGGQGGRNYGYTF
TGCAGTGCCCACGGAGGCCAGGGGGGTCGTAACTATGGCTACACCTTC
>NA|TRBJ2-2|TRBV11-2|few
CASSFAVTGELFF
TGTGCCAGCAGCTTCGCAGTTACCGGGGAGCTGTTTTTT
>NA|TRBJ2-7|TRBV4-2|NA
CASSQGGQSWAYEQYF
TGTGCCAGCAGCCAAGGTGGGCAGTCCTGGGCCTACGAGCAGTACTTC
>NA|TRBJ2-1|TRBV6-1|NA
CASSLEGSKQFF
TGTGCCAGCAGTTTAGAGGGCAGTAAGCAGTTCTTC
>TRBD2|TRBJ2-1|TRBV28|NA
CASTYGVQRGGEQFF
TGTGCCAGCACCTACGGCGTCCAGCGGGGTGGTGAGCAGTTCTTC
>TRBD1|TRBJ2-2|TRBV5-4|NA
CAGSFWDRGTGELFF
TGTGCCGGCAGCTTCTGGGACAGGGGTACCGGGGAGCTGTTTTTT
>TRBD2|TRBJ2-1|TRBV7-9|NA
CASSSIRDGRRESSSYNEQFF
TGTGCCAGCAGCTCCATCCGGGACGGTAGGCGGGAGTCCAGCTCCTACAATGAGCAGTTCTTC
>NA|TRBJ2-7|TRBV7-9|NA
CAGGQGSYEQYF
TGTGCGGGGGGGCAGGGCTCCTACGAGCAGTACTTC
>NA|TRBJ2-1|TRBV12-5|few
CASGLARTISEQFF
TGTGCTAGTGGTTTGGCTCGGACTATTAGTGAGCAGTTCTTC
>NA|TRBJ1-6|TRBV6-6|NA
CASSYSQAGPRGSPLHF
TGTGCCAGCAGTTACTCACAGGCCGGGCCTAGAGGTTCACCCCTCCACTTT
>TRBD1|TRBJ1-5|TRBV7-8|many
CASSSPGQGRTQPQHF
TGTGCCAGCAGCTCCCCGGGACAGGGGAGGACTCAGCCCCAGCATTTT
>NA|TRBJ2-7|TRBV7-9|few
CASRPGGPYEQYF
TGTGCCAGCCGCCCGGGGGGCCCCTACGAGCAGTACTTC
>TRBD1|TRBJ1-4|TRBV7-8|NA
CASSLNRGTNEKLFF
TGTGCCAGCAGCCTGAACAGGGGCACTAATGAAAAACTGTTTTTT
>NA|TRBJ1-3|TRBV4-2|NA
CASSQDRAGPRPGNTIYF
TGTGCCAGCAGCCAAGATCGAGCCGGACCCAGGCCAGGAAACACCATATATTTT
>NA|TRBJ1-3|TRBV4-1|NA
CASSRGQTWADNSGNTIYF
TGTGCCAGCAGCCGAGGACAGACGTGGGCGGATAACTCTGGAAACACCATATATTTT
>NA|TRBJ2-1|TRBV7-2|many
CASSLDEYAHAAFF
TGTGCCAGCAGCTTAGATGAGTATGCACACGCCGCGTTCTTC